This T cell receptor beta chain derives from a study of blood T cells in healthy people across ages. Study results and limitations: Measured against age, TCR beta diversity per million T cells decreased in a roughly linear manner.

Healthy individuals of Caucasian origin from Russia, aged roughly 6 to 95, served as donors. Through a sample-barcoded 5' primer and a J-beta primer mix, a second PCR was run for roughly 6 to 11 cycles. Every cDNA was tagged by a template-switch adaptor with 12 random nucleotides. Each of the samples gave a minimum of 3 million paired-end reads that contained CDR3. MiXCR was run by TCRdb on the 5' RACE reads, yielding one entry per CDR3 protein. The sample has approximately 1.5 million distinct CDR3 sequences; around 35% are singletons. CDR3 length: 15 residues. With 0 bases clipped from V and 6 bases from J, the junction kept 8 bases outside the gene matches. Germline assignment: CDR1 DFQATT and CDR2 SNEGSKA (reference sequence). This clonotype was seen a few times. Its cognate antigen is unknown.

This receptor was identified in a woman in her twenties or thirties in good health. This chain joins TRBV20-1 and TRBJ2-7, with TRBD2 matching over 10 bases. Material for sequencing was blood. The CDR3 sequence: CSARDAVAGGLEQYF. CDR3 DNA sequence: TGCAGTGCTAGAGATGCGGTAGCGGGGGGTCTCGAGCAGTACTTC.